This T cell receptor beta chain derives from a study of T cells in localized non-small cell lung cancer. TCRdb's copy holds only in-frame clones and misses some; the assay was immunoSEQ multiplex PCR. The sample comprises more than 100,000 clones, around 89% of which are singletons, and over 1.5% rests with the top ten. This CDR3 comprises 15 residues. Germline values: CDR1 SGHVS, CDR2 FQNEAQ. Trimming took 1 base from V and 4 from J, leaving 14 bases between them. Comments on this clone: The antigen remains unidentified.

Findings and limits, study-wide: Sequencing involved a lone tumor region, leaving heterogeneity possible. In adjacent lung appeared a median about 58 of the top 100 tumor clones.

The rearrangement links TRBV7-8 to TRBJ2-7; D is unclear. The input for sequencing was peripheral blood, taken before any cancer treatment. This TCR was recovered from a female donor at least 60 years old with stage I lung adenocarcinoma. CDR3 DNA: TGTGCCAGCAGCTTAGAAGTATCAAGTAAATACGAGCAGTACTTC. It encodes CASSLEVSSKYEQYF.